These 27 T cell receptor beta chains share one sample of origin, sequenced in a study of T-cell memory formation after mild COVID-19. From the 5' RACE reads, TCRdb called clonotypes with MiXCR, one entry per CDR3 protein. The sample contains under 350,000 distinct CDR3 sequences, 15% to 20% of which appear only once. The sequenced material came from PBMCs or a T cell subset sorted from them (not recorded which). The receptor source for this set is a man aged 18-30 years who had mild COVID-19 (a few samples of this study predate the infection). Cell type and time point are not known.

The rearrangement joins TRBV5-6 to TRBJ1-1; D is possibly TRBD1 (6 bases). Germline CDR1 and CDR2: SGHDT and YYEEEE. Between the trimmed V and J ends, which lost 3 bases and 9 bases, there was a span of 12 bases. The CDR3 contains 12 residues. The CDR3 spells CASSSLRGQAFF. The DNA of the CDR3 is TGTGCCAGCAGCTCCCTCAGGGGACAAGCTTTCTTT.

This clonotype has more than one count but fewer than ten. The chain recombines TRBV7-2 with TRBJ2-5, with 13 bases aligning to TRBD2. The CDR3 is 15 amino acids. Germline V gene sequence: CDR1 SGHTA, CDR2 FQGNSA. Germline trimming cut 5 bases from V and 6 bases from J; bases unmatched to any gene: 6. In DNA, the CDR3 is TGTGCCAGCAGCCTAACTAGCGGGGGGGCCCAGACCCAGTACTTC. This codes for CASSLTSGGAQTQYF.

The chain joins TRBV4-1 to TRBJ1-1; 7 bases are a match to TRBD1. Germline CDR1 MGHRA, CDR2 YSYEKL. V gave up 0 bases and J gave up 11 bases; unmatched junction bases: 6. CDR3 size: 13 residues. CDR3 sequence reads: CASSQDYDRVAFF. CDR3 sequence (DNA): TGCGCCAGCAGCCAAGACTACGACAGGGTGGCTTTCTTT.

This clonotype was found many times. The chain couples TRBV12-3 or TRBV12-4 to TRBJ2-3; D remains ambiguous. The CDR3 loop spans 12 amino acids. Trimming removed 5 bases at V and 6 bases at J, with 9 bases between. CDR3 nucleotides: TGTGCCAGCAGTCGAATCGGGGATACGCAGTATTTT. It yields the protein CASSRIGDTQYF.

This clonotype showed up just a few times. The chain joins TRBV21-1 to TRBJ2-3; the D call in the table, TRBD2, was not verified against the DNA. TRBV21-1 is a listed pseudogene. The CDR3 has 16 residues. The CDR3 region has the DNA TGTGCCAGCAGCACACCTGGGACTAGCGGGACAGATACGCAGTATTTT. This translates into CASSTPGTSGTDTQYF.

A few counts support this clonotype. The germline gene is not matched at one end of the junction; a read error may be the cause. The chain links TRBV7-2 to TRBJ1-5; no clear D gene. CDR1 SGHTA and CDR2 FQGNSA come from the germline V gene. The CDR3 has 13 residues. DNA of the CDR3: TGTGCCAGCAGAGCGGCTAGCGATCAGCCCCAGCATTTT. Protein: CASRAASDQPQHF. The entire variable domain, with the rest obtained from reference TRBV7-2 and TRBJ1-5, is as follows: GAGVSQSPSNKVTEKGKDVELRCDPISGHTALYWYRQSLGQGLEFLIYFQGNSAPDKSGLPSDRFSAERTGGSVSTLTIQRTQQEDSAVYLCASRAASDQPQHFGDGTRLSIL.

In this sample, this clonotype turned up a few times. The chain links TRBV9 to TRBJ2-1; D might be TRBD1 (6 bases). This CDR3 comprises 15 residues. Germline V gene sequence: CDR1 SGDLS, CDR2 YYNGEE. With 3 bases removed from V and 4 bases from J, the gap between germline ends came to 14 bases. Written as DNA, the CDR3 is TGTGCCAGCAGCGGCTGGACGGACAGATACAATGAGCAGTTCTTC. This codes for CASSGWTDRYNEQFF.

This clonotype has more than one count but fewer than ten. The chain recombines TRBV12-3 or TRBV12-4 with TRBJ1-2, with D maybe TRBD1 (5 bases). Trimming cost V 4 bases and J 5 bases, with 14 bases left between them. CDR3 length: 14 amino acids. The CDR3 nucleotides read TGTGCCAGCAGTTCCATCGGGCGGGGGTATGGCTACACCTTC. Encoded protein: CASSSIGRGYGYTF.

The chain is built from TRBV12-5 and TRBJ1-1; D gene unclear. The ends were cut back, 1 base at V and 5 bases at J, with 2 bases in the middle. Germline CDR1 and CDR2: LGHNT and FRNRAP. This CDR3 contains 11 residues. The CDR3 region is CASGLGTEAFF. The DNA of the CDR3 is TGTGCTAGTGGTTTGGGAACTGAAGCTTTCTTT.

This chain joins TRBV5-1 and TRBJ2-1; 7 bases agree with TRBD1. V dropped 4 bases and J dropped 7; count of bases not matched to a gene: 14. This CDR3 comprises 16 residues. In germline, CDR1 is SGHRS, CDR2 YFSETQ. The CDR3 is CASSLTGTAVQNEQFF. The CDR3 bases are TGCGCCAGCAGCCTAACCGGGACAGCAGTCCAAAATGAGCAGTTCTTC. The full variable domain, in which reference TRBV5-1 and TRBJ2-1 provide the parts outside the CDR3, is KAGVTQTPRYLIKTRGQQVTLSCSPISGHRSVSWYQQTPGQGLQFLFEYFSETQRNKGNFPGRFSGRQFSNSRSEMNVSTLELGDSALYLCASSLTGTAVQNEQFFGPGTRLTVL.

This clonotype was seen only a few times. The chain links TRBV12-3 or TRBV12-4 to TRBJ1-3; D is ambiguous. The germline V and J ends were trimmed by 6 bases and 0 bases, with 9 bases remaining between them. CDR3 length: 14 residues. The DNA of the CDR3 is TGTGCCAGCAGGGACTGGAGCTCTGGAAACACCATATATTTT. It yields the protein CASRDWSSGNTIYF.

This clonotype came up a few times. The rearrangement joins TRBV9 to TRBJ2-2; 13 nucleotides line up with TRBD2. From germline, CDR1 is SGDLS and CDR2 YYNGEE. The CDR3 covers 16 residues. V shed 6 bases and J 6 bases; nucleotides not matched to a gene: 8. The CDR3 DNA is TGTGCCAGCACCGCCCCCGGGACTAGCGGGGCCGGGGAGCTGTTTTTT. Translated, it gives CASTAPGTSGAGELFF.

The chain joins TRBV20-1 to TRBJ2-5; 7 positions agree with TRBD1. The germline V gene encodes CDR1 DFQATT and CDR2 SNEGSKA (reference sequence). This CDR3 is 14 amino acids long. V gave up 2 bases and J gave up 4 bases; unmatched junction bases: 7. The CDR3 DNA follows: TGCAGTGCTAGAACCATCCGGGACAGAGAGACCCAGTACTTC. Amino acid sequence: CSARTIRDRETQYF.

Only a few counts were recorded for this clonotype. This sequence joins TRBV12-3 or TRBV12-4 and TRBJ1-4, with TRBD1 matching over 7 bases. The V gene end was trimmed by 6 bases and the J gene end by 4 bases; junction bases not matched to a gene: 8. This CDR3 spans 15 amino acids. CDR3 sequence reads: CASRPPGQINEKLFF. For the CDR3, the DNA is TGTGCCAGCAGACCTCCGGGACAGATTAATGAAAAACTGTTTTTT.

This clonotype was seen a handful of times. This rearrangement joins TRBV12-3 or TRBV12-4 to TRBJ2-1, with 9 bases identical to TRBD1. V shed 4 bases and J 9 bases; nucleotides not matched to a gene: 10. The CDR3 runs 15 residues. The CDR3 protein is CASSSNRGLEGEQFF. Here the CDR3 DNA reads TGTGCCAGCAGTTCAAACAGGGGGCTTGAGGGTGAGCAGTTCTTC.

This clonotype was picked up many times. The CDR3 here is CASSQRGVVVDTEAFF. The CDR3 DNA reads as TGTGCCAGCAGCCAAAGGGGGGTCGTAGTGGATACTGAAGCTTTCTTT. V usage is TRBV3-1 and J usage is TRBJ1-1, with a possible D match to TRBD1 (6 bases). Germline V CDR1 and CDR2: LGHDT, YNNKEL (reference sequence). CDR3 size: 16 residues. V was cut by 2 bases and J by 5 bases, with 18 bases left in between.

This rearrangement joins TRBV6-5 to TRBJ2-3; 7 positions agree with TRBD2. CDR3 length equals 12 residues. Germline V lookup: CDR1 MNHEY, CDR2 SVGAGI. The CDR3 loop reads CDLAGGTDTQYF. CDR3 DNA sequence: TGTGACCTGGCGGGGGGCACAGATACGCAGTATTTT.

The chain joins TRBV7-2 to TRBJ2-7, with D possibly being TRBD1 (6 bases). V was trimmed by 0 bases and J by 6 bases, leaving 15 bases between them. CDR1 and CDR2 (germline): SGHTA, FQGNSA. This CDR3 has 15 residues. In DNA, the CDR3 is TGTGCCAGCAGCTTAGCCACAGCATCAGGGGCCGAGCAGTACTTC. Its translation: CASSLATASGAEQYF.

V is TRBV7-2 and J is TRBJ1-5; D uncertain. This CDR3 has 14 residues. The V gene lost 7 bases and the J gene lost 1 base, with 11 bases spanning the gap. Germline loops: CDR1 SGHTA, CDR2 FQGNSA. The DNA of the CDR3 is TGTGCCAGCAAGACCCGGAGGAGCAATCAGCCCCAGCATTTT. Translated, it gives CASKTRRSNQPQHF.

This clonotype was seen a handful of times. The chain combines TRBV7-2 with TRBJ2-7; TRBD2 matches at 7 bases. The trim removed 5 bases at V and 7 bases at J, leaving 14 bases unmatched. In germline, CDR1 is SGHTA, CDR2 FQGNSA. The length of the CDR3 is 15 residues. In DNA form, the CDR3 reads TGTGCCAGCAGCCTACCCCTAAGCGGGGTGGGTGAGCAGTACTTC. Translation: CASSLPLSGVGEQYF.

This clonotype has more than one count but fewer than ten. The genes are TRBV5-1 and TRBJ2-3; D might be TRBD1 (6 bases). This CDR3 has 15 residues. V lost 4 bases to trimming and J lost 4 bases, with 16 bases between them. Germline CDR1 and CDR2: SGHRS and YFSETQ. The CDR3 sequence: CASSDQGLGSDTQYF. Written as DNA, the CDR3 is TGCGCCAGCAGCGATCAGGGGTTGGGGTCAGATACGCAGTATTTT.

This clonotype was seen more than once but under ten times. This sequence joins TRBV7-2 and TRBJ2-1, with a possible D match to TRBD2 (6 bases). Germline assignment: CDR1 SGHTA and CDR2 FQGNSA. CDR3 length: 13 residues. V was trimmed by 9 bases and J by 5 bases, leaving 14 bases between them. The CDR3 loop reads CASGWAGNNEQFF. CDR3 DNA sequence: TGTGCCAGTGGATGGGCGGGGAACAATGAGCAGTTCTTC.

This clonotype has more than one count but fewer than ten. The CDR3 region is CASSPGSLGQYF. The CDR3 bases are TGTGCCAGCAGCCCGGGGTCTTTGGGGCAGTATTTT. This chain connects TRBV14 to TRBJ2-3, with a weak D call TRBD2 (5 bases). Per the germline V gene, CDR1 is SGHDN and CDR2 is FVKESK. CDR3 size: 12 residues. Deletions cut 4 bases from V and 11 bases from J, with 13 bases between.

This clonotype turned up a few times. The rearrangement joins TRBV5-1 to TRBJ1-2; D is ambiguous. V was trimmed by 2 bases and J by 4 bases, leaving 15 bases between them. The CDR3 is made up of 15 amino acids. Per germline, CDR1 SGHRS and CDR2 YFSETQ. The CDR3 sequence is CASSLVTDTLYGYTF. CDR3 DNA: TGCGCCAGCAGCTTAGTCACAGATACTCTCTATGGCTACACCTTC.

The CDR3 sequence is CASSFGRGGRGVETQYF. For the CDR3, the DNA is TGTGCCAGCAGCTTTGGCCGGGGCGGGCGAGGAGTGGAGACCCAGTACTTC. The rearrangement joins TRBV11-1 to TRBJ2-5; D tentatively reads TRBD1 or TRBD2 (5 bases each). The CDR3 covers 17 residues. V was trimmed by 3 bases and J by 5 bases, leaving 22 bases between them. Germline CDR1 SGHAT, CDR2 FQDESV (reference sequence).

This clonotype has more than one count but fewer than ten. This sequence joins TRBV6-5 and TRBJ2-7; D ambiguous. The CDR3 runs to 14 residues. Germline CDR1 is MNHEY and CDR2 is SVGAGI. Trimming pared 0 bases from V and 1 base from J, leaving 7 bases between. The CDR3 DNA sequence: TGTGCCAGCAGTTACTCTAGGGCGTCCTACGAGCAGTACGTC. It yields the protein CASSYSRASYEQYV.

This chain links TRBV6-2 or TRBV6-3 with TRBJ2-7; 12 bases agree with TRBD2. This CDR3 has 14 residues. J gave up 3 bases and V 5 bases, and 2 bases lay outside the gene matches. Germline V lookup: CDR1 MNHEY, CDR2 SVGEGT. The CDR3 coding sequence is TGTGCCAGCAGTGGACTAGCGGGAAACTACGAGCAGTACTTC. Translating it yields CASSGLAGNYEQYF.